A single sample gave rise to the 19 T cell receptor beta chains below, sequenced in a study of blood T cell repertoires in COVID-19. Measured with immunoSEQ multiplex PCR; TCRdb has only the in-frame clones, and not every one. The sample holds under 250,000 clones, around 80% seen once. Specimen: peripheral blood. Receptors originate from a woman in her 70s with acute or convalescent COVID-19.

V usage is TRBV19 and J usage is TRBJ1-5; TRBD1 matches at 10 bases. J gave up 6 bases and V 1 base, and 6 bases lay outside the gene matches. This CDR3 contains 16 residues. Germline-derived CDR1 and CDR2 are LNHDA and SQIVND (reference sequence). The CDR3: CASSIAWDRGSQPQHF. In nucleotides, the CDR3 is TGTGCCAGTAGTATAGCGTGGGACAGGGGCAGTCAGCCCCAGCATTTT. Full variable domain (outside the CDR3, taken from reference TRBV19 and TRBJ1-5): DGGITQSPKYLFRKEGQNVTLSCEQNLNHDAMYWYRQDPGQGLRLIYYSQIVNDFQKGDIAEGYSVSREKKESFPLTVTSAQKNPTAFYLCASSIAWDRGSQPQHFGDGTRLSIL.

This clone was seen once. The V call is TRBV5-1, the J call TRBJ1-1; D is uncertain. Germline CDR1 reads SGHRS; CDR2 reads YFSETQ. The CDR3 consists of 15 residues. Trimming removed 3 bases from V and 0 bases from J, with 12 bases in between. CDR3 amino acids: CASSSLAGMNTEAFF. DNA of the CDR3: TGCGCCAGCAGCTCCCTGGCGGGGATGAACACTGAAGCTTTCTTT. Complete variable domain (other parts from reference TRBV5-1 and TRBJ1-1): KAGVTQTPRYLIKTRGQQVTLSCSPISGHRSVSWYQQTPGQGLQFLFEYFSETQRNKGNFPGRFSGRQFSNSRSEMNVSTLELGDSALYLCASSSLAGMNTEAFFGQGTRLTVV.

This chain joins TRBV5-1 and TRBJ2-1; 13 nucleotides align to TRBD2. This CDR3 spans 19 amino acids. V shed 1 base and J 2 bases; nucleotides not matched to a gene: 9. Germline-derived CDR1 and CDR2 are SGHRS and YFSETQ. The CDR3 here is CASSLFRTSGRIPYNEQFF. For the CDR3, the DNA is TGCGCCAGCAGCTTGTTTAGGACTAGCGGGAGAATCCCCTACAATGAGCAGTTCTTC.

The chain has TRBV6-6 and TRBJ1-4, with 8 bases fitting TRBD1. Germline CDR1 and CDR2: MNHNY and SVGAGI (reference sequence). The CDR3 consists of 17 residues. The ends lost 5 bases at V and 5 bases at J; junction bases unmatched: 13. CDR3 protein: CASSPVTWRTGNEKLFF. The CDR3 DNA sequence: TGTGCCAGCAGTCCCGTAACATGGCGGACAGGGAATGAAAAACTGTTTTTT.

Notes on this clone: The identical CDR3 is also encoded by other nucleotide sequences in the sample. The CDR3 nucleotides are TGCGCCAGCAGTTTCGGACAGAGTATATATGGCTACACCTTC. Protein product: CASSFGQSIYGYTF. The chain is built from TRBV5-1 and TRBJ1-2, with a weak D call TRBD1 (6 bases). The CDR3 loop spans 14 amino acids. V dropped 5 bases and J dropped 5 bases, with 16 bases sitting between them. Looked up from germline, CDR1 is SGHRS and CDR2 is YFSETQ.

This clone was seen a single time. The genes are TRBV7-2 and TRBJ2-5; D is possibly TRBD2 (6 bases). Per the germline V gene, CDR1 is SGHTA and CDR2 is FQGNSA. This CDR3 comprises 16 residues. V gave up 1 base and J gave up 1 base, with 13 bases separating them. The CDR3 DNA reads TGTGCCAGCAGCTTAGTAGGAACCGGGGGCCAAGAGACCCAGTACTTC. Translation gives CASSLVGTGGQETQYF.

The rearrangement links TRBV3-1 (or the pseudogene TRBV3-2) to TRBJ2-7; 9 bases fit TRBD1. The CDR3 runs 15 residues. The germline CDR1 and CDR2 sequences are LGHDT and YNNKEL (reference sequence). Trimming removed 1 base from V and 5 bases from J; junction bases left unmatched: 6. This CDR3 is CASSQGLDRGDEQYF. The CDR3 bases are TGTGCCAGCAGCCAAGGTCTTGACAGGGGGGACGAGCAGTACTTC.

The V gene is TRBV2, the J gene TRBJ2-1, with 9 bases that match TRBD2. The CDR3 is made up of 15 amino acids. The trim removed 9 bases at V and 4 bases at J, leaving 10 bases unmatched. Germline CDR1 is SNHLY and CDR2 is FYNNEI. The CDR3 here is CASIRGLAGYNEQFF. CDR3 DNA: TGTGCCAGTATAAGAGGCCTAGCGGGGTACAATGAGCAGTTCTTC.

The chain links TRBV11-3 to TRBJ2-6; weak D call: TRBD1 (6 bases). Trimming stripped 5 bases from V and 4 bases from J, with 12 bases between. Per the germline V gene, CDR1 is SGHNT and CDR2 is YENEEA. The CDR3 is 15 residues long. This CDR3 reads CASSLTGSGANVLTF. Written as DNA, the CDR3 is TGTGCCAGCAGCCTTACAGGGTCCGGGGCCAACGTCCTGACTTTC.

The chain uses TRBV6-5 and TRBJ2-7, with 10 nucleotides matching TRBD1. V trimming: 5 bases; J trimming: 6 bases; junction bases outside the gene matches: 7. The CDR3 sequence is 14 residues long. The germline gives CDR1 MNHEY, CDR2 SVGAGI. The CDR3 nucleotides are TGTGCCAGCAGTCAGGGACAGGGGACAGGCGAGCAGTACTTC. Its translation: CASSQGQGTGEQYF.

The chain employs TRBV11-2 and TRBJ1-1; no definite D call. This CDR3 has 13 amino acids. Germline CDR1 and CDR2: SGHAT and FQNNGV. Trimming shortened V by 4 bases and J by 1 base, and 7 bases separated the two germline ends. Here the CDR3 DNA reads TGTGCCAGCAGCTGGTCGGGGAACACTGAAGCTTTCTTT. This encodes CASSWSGNTEAFF.

This chain links TRBV5-8 with TRBJ2-2, with 12 bases fitting TRBD2. The CDR3 runs 16 residues. Germline values: CDR1 SGHTS, CDR2 YDEGEE. Unmatched junction bases numbered 7, after V lost 5 bases and J lost 5 bases. The DNA for the CDR3 is TGTGCCAGCAGTAGACTAGCGGGAGTCGGGACCGGGGAGCTGTTTTTT. It is translated as CASSRLAGVGTGELFF.

V usage is TRBV6-6 and J usage is TRBJ2-7, with 8 bases lining up with TRBD1. From germline, CDR1 is MNHNY and CDR2 SVGAGI (reference sequence). CDR3 size: 15 residues. The ends lost 5 bases at V and 1 base at J; junction bases unmatched: 7. CDR3 DNA: TGTGCCAGCAGTACTCCGGGACAGGCTTCCTACGAGCAGTACTTC. It translates to CASSTPGQASYEQYF.

V gene TRBV19 combines with J gene TRBJ1-4; D is unclear. V shed 6 bases and J shed 1 base, with 12 bases lying between them. The CDR3 is made up of 15 amino acids. The germline V gene has CDR1 LNHDA and CDR2 SQIVND (reference sequence). CDR3 bases: TGTGCCAGTAGGGGAGGGCTTGGAACTAATGAAAAACTGTTTTTT. This sequence encodes CASRGGLGTNEKLFF.

This sequence joins TRBV2 and TRBJ1-1, with D possibly being TRBD1 (6 bases). The V and J ends lost 6 bases and 7 bases respectively, with 12 bases between them. CDR1 SNHLY and CDR2 FYNNEI come from the germline V gene. The CDR3 is made up of 12 amino acids. The CDR3 region is CASRGQRNEAFF. As DNA, the CDR3 is TGTGCCAGCAGGGGACAACGTAATGAAGCTTTCTTT.

V usage is TRBV27 and J usage is TRBJ2-3; D is unclear. This CDR3 contains 12 residues. Trimming took off 6 bases at V and 7 bases at J, with 11 bases between the two ends. Germline CDR1 reads MNHEY; CDR2 reads SMNVEV (reference sequence). The CDR3 here is CASSRYGNTQYF. DNA for the CDR3: TGTGCCAGCAGCCGCTACGGTAATACGCAGTATTTT.

Regarding this clone: The CDR3 ends on some other residue instead of the conserved phenylalanine or tryptophan, so this is likely a read error. The limits of the CDR3 on the DNA are not certain, so only TCRdb's listed CDR3 is given. The chain combines TRBV28 with TRBJ2-7; TRBD1, the table's D call, lacks a check against the DNA. The CDR3 is 9 residues long, ends included. CDR1 is MDHEN and CDR2 is SYDVKM in the germline V gene. This CDR3 reads CASSRTGTP.

The chain couples TRBV10-3 to TRBJ1-6; 7 nucleotides match TRBD1. The V gene's germline CDR1 is ENHRY and CDR2 SYGVKD. Trimming cost V 8 bases and J 5 bases; bases outside gene matches: 9. The CDR3 totals 15 residues. CDR3 amino acids: CAIGTGTVNNSPLHF. The CDR3 DNA sequence: TGTGCCATCGGAACCGGGACAGTTAATAATTCACCCCTCCACTTT.

V usage is TRBV27 and J usage is TRBJ1-2; weak D call: TRBD1 (5 bases). Germline V gene data show CDR1 as MNHEY and CDR2 as SMNVEV (reference sequence). The CDR3 runs to 13 residues. Between the trimmed V and J ends, which lost 4 bases and 4 bases, there was a span of 10 bases. The CDR3 is CASSSAGRYGYTF. The CDR3 nucleotides are TGTGCCAGCAGTTCCGCAGGGCGCTATGGCTACACCTTC.